Following are 21 T cell receptor beta chains from one sample sequenced in a study of blood T cell repertoires in COVID-19. Clones were read by immunoSEQ multiplex PCR, and TCRdb kept only the in-frame ones, dropping some. The table includes about 34,000 clones, 77% detected once. The sample consisted of peripheral blood. Every receptor here comes from a human donor in a cohort sampled during active COVID-19.

The chain is built from TRBV3-1 (or the pseudogene TRBV3-2) and TRBJ1-2; a possible D gene is TRBD1 (5 bases). Germline CDR1 LGHDT, CDR2 YNNKEL (reference sequence). V gave up 2 bases and J gave up 6 bases, with 13 bases separating them. This CDR3 region has 14 residues. CDR3: CASSQQYGGNGYTF. The CDR3 DNA follows: TGTGCCAGCAGCCAACAGTACGGGGGTAATGGCTACACCTTC.

The V gene is TRBV3-1 (or the pseudogene TRBV3-2), the J gene TRBJ2-2; D may be TRBD2 (5 bases). This CDR3 region has 12 residues. The V end lost 4 bases, the J end lost 6 bases, and 6 bases lay between the germline ends. Germline CDR1 and CDR2: LGHDT and YNNKEL (reference sequence). The CDR3 region has the DNA TGTGCCAGCAGCCCTAGCTCCGGGGAGCTGTTTTTT. This sequence encodes CASSPSSGELFF.

This clone was seen just once. This chain joins TRBV9 and TRBJ2-4, with a weak D call TRBD1 (5 bases). In germline, CDR1 is SGDLS, CDR2 YYNGEE. Trimming left V 0 bases short and J 5 bases short, with 15 bases between. This CDR3 contains 16 residues. The CDR3 reads CASSVGATVGQNIQYF. In nucleotides, the CDR3 is TGTGCCAGCAGCGTAGGAGCGACAGTCGGCCAAAACATTCAGTACTTC.

The chain is built from TRBV30 and TRBJ2-1; tentative D call: TRBD2 (5 bases). The germline V and J ends were trimmed by 0 bases and 11 bases, with 11 bases remaining between them. Germline V lookup: CDR1 GTSNPN, CDR2 SVGIG (reference sequence). The CDR3 is made up of 12 amino acids. The CDR3 DNA reads as TGTGCCTGGAGTGTCGGAGGAGGCCAGCAGTTCTTC. The encoded protein is CAWSVGGGQQFF. The variable domain in full, completed from reference TRBV30 and TRBJ2-1, reads SQTIHQWPATLVQPVGSPLSLECTVEGTSNPNLYWYRQAAGRGLQLLFYSVGIGQISSEVPQNLSASRPQDRQFILSSKKLLLSDSGFYLCAWSVGGGQQFFGPGTRLTVL.

CDR3 coding DNA: TGTGCCAGCAGTTATAATCCGACAGCCTCAGATACGCAGTATTTT. The encoded protein is CASSYNPTASDTQYF. The V and J genes are TRBV6-5 and TRBJ2-3; possible D gene TRBD1, 5 bases. The germline V gene has CDR1 MNHEY and CDR2 SVGAGI. This CDR3 is 15 amino acids long. Trimming stripped 3 bases from V and 4 bases from J, with 14 bases between.

This chain links TRBV7-3 with TRBJ2-6; TRBD2 is a possible D gene (5 bases). Germline-derived CDR1 and CDR2 are SGHTA and FQGTGA. Trimming pared 3 bases from V and 3 bases from J, leaving 9 bases between. CDR3 length equals 15 residues. In nucleotides, the CDR3 is TGTGCCAGCAGCTTGGGAGCCCGTGGGGCCAACGTCCTGACTTTC. Translation gives CASSLGARGANVLTF.

In DNA, the CDR3 is TGTGCCAGCTCACGGGGGACAGGGCGAGAGACCCAGTACTTC. Translated, it gives CASSRGTGRETQYF. The gene calls are TRBV18 and TRBJ2-5; 9 bases line up with TRBD1. CDR1 KGHSH and CDR2 LQKENI come from the germline V gene. This CDR3 has 14 amino acids. The trim removed 4 bases at V and 4 bases at J, leaving 4 bases unmatched.

The CDR3 DNA sequence: TGTGCCACCAGTGGGACAGGGGGAGGCACCGGGGAGCTGTTTTTT. As protein: CATSGTGGGTGELFF. The rearrangement joins TRBV24-1 to TRBJ2-2, with 10 bases that match TRBD1. This CDR3 is 15 amino acids long. The V segment lost 5 bases and the J segment 4 bases; nucleotides outside the gene matches: 3. Germline-derived CDR1 and CDR2 are KGHDR and SFDVKD.

The chain employs TRBV30 and TRBJ2-3; 10 bases align to TRBD2. After removal of 1 base from V and 3 bases from J, the junction contained 4 bases not matched to a gene. There are 15 residues in the CDR3. The germline V gene has CDR1 GTSNPN and CDR2 SVGIG (reference sequence). The CDR3 sequence is CAWSGAGGGTDTQYF. DNA for the CDR3: TGTGCCTGGAGTGGAGCGGGAGGGGGGACAGATACGCAGTATTTT.

In its sample, this clone was seen once. This chain links TRBV7-2 with TRBJ2-2; possible D gene TRBD2, 5 bases. V dropped 3 bases and J dropped 0 bases, with 17 bases sitting between them. The CDR3 is 18 amino acids. Germline lookup yields CDR1 SGHTA and CDR2 FQGNSA. CDR3 residues: CASSLRTAKFANTGELFF. The CDR3 DNA is TGTGCCAGCAGCTTGAGGACTGCGAAGTTCGCGAACACCGGGGAGCTGTTTTTT.

The rearrangement joins TRBV27 to TRBJ1-1; 10 positions match TRBD1. Trimming took 5 bases from V and 3 from J; bases not matched to a gene: 6. This CDR3 is 15 amino acids long. Germline V gene sequence: CDR1 MNHEY, CDR2 SMNVEV (reference sequence). Here the CDR3 DNA reads TGTGCCAGCAGTCCCCGGACAGGGGGTCACACTGAAGCTTTCTTT. Protein sequence: CASSPRTGGHTEAFF.

The chain links TRBV14 to TRBJ2-1; the D gene is possibly TRBD2 (6 bases). CDR1 and CDR2 (germline): SGHDN, FVKESK. V lost 3 bases and J 2 bases, leaving 20 bases between the germline ends. This CDR3 spans 18 amino acids. CDR3 amino acids: CASSQTRVMAGTYNEQFF. For the CDR3, the DNA is TGTGCCAGCAGCCAGACAAGAGTCATGGCGGGAACCTACAATGAGCAGTTCTTC.

This clone was counted once. The chain combines TRBV5-6 with TRBJ2-1, with 12 bases identical to TRBD2. Trimming took 1 base from V and 6 from J; bases not matched to a gene: 8. CDR1 is SGHDT, CDR2 YYEEEE, per germline. This CDR3 is 17 amino acids long. The CDR3 region is CASSLSASGRASNEQFF. Here the CDR3 DNA reads TGTGCCAGCAGCTTGTCGGCTAGCGGGAGGGCCAGCAATGAGCAGTTCTTC. Combining the CDR3 with reference TRBV5-6 and TRBJ2-1 gives the whole variable domain DAGVTQSPTHLIKTRGQQVTLRCSPKSGHDTVSWYQQALGQGPQFIFQYYEEEERQRGNFPDRFSGHQFPNYSSELNVNALLLGDSALYLCASSLSASGRASNEQFFGPGTRLTVL.

The gene calls are TRBV2 and TRBJ2-5; 8 nucleotides agree with TRBD1. Trimming cost V 3 bases and J 4 bases; bases outside gene matches: 13. The CDR3 totals 17 residues. CDR1 and CDR2 from the germline V gene are SNHLY and FYNNEI. The CDR3, as DNA: TGTGCCAGCAGTGATAGCCGATCAGGGGGCGAAGGAGAGACCCAGTACTTC. Amino acid sequence: CASSDSRSGGEGETQYF. The entire variable domain, with the rest obtained from reference TRBV2 and TRBJ2-5, is as follows: EPEVTQTPSHQVTQMGQEVILRCVPISNHLYFYWYRQILGQKVEFLVSFYNNEISEKSEIFDDQFSVERPDGSNFTLKIRSTKLEDSAMYFCASSDSRSGGEGETQYFGPGTRLLVL.

V is TRBV11-2 and J is TRBJ1-2; tentative D call: TRBD1 (5 bases). CDR1 SGHAT and CDR2 FQNNGV come from the germline V gene. V lost 5 bases and J lost 5, with 15 bases in between. The CDR3 is 14 residues long. The CDR3 loop reads CASSRAGRDYGYTF. The CDR3 nucleotides read TGTGCCAGCAGCCGCGCTGGCAGGGATTATGGCTACACCTTC.

J is TRBJ1-3 and V is TRBV2; 7 bases agree with TRBD1. V was pared by 6 bases and J by 2 bases, with 1 base of the junction left unmatched. Germline loops: CDR1 SNHLY, CDR2 FYNNEI. The CDR3 length is 13 residues. The CDR3 sequence is CASRQGAGNTIYF. The CDR3 nucleotides are TGTGCCAGCAGGCAGGGGGCTGGAAACACCATATATTTT.

This chain connects TRBV7-2 to TRBJ1-2; D may be TRBD1 (6 bases). The CDR3 totals 13 residues. Between the trimmed V and J ends, which lost 2 bases and 7 bases, there was a span of 11 bases. CDR1 is SGHTA and CDR2 is FQGNSA in the germline V gene. The CDR3, as DNA: TGTGCCAGCAGCTTAAAAGGGGACATTGGCTACACCTTC. This codes for CASSLKGDIGYTF.

This clone was counted between two and nine times. The rearrangement links TRBV5-4 to TRBJ1-6; 8 bases are shared with TRBD1. V gave up 4 bases and J gave up 10 bases; unmatched junction bases: 13. The CDR3 consists of 16 residues. Germline V gene lookup returns CDR1 SGHNT and CDR2 YYREEE (reference sequence). As DNA, the CDR3 is TGTGCCAGCAGCCCCGACCCAGGGGGCGCGGGATCACCCCTCCACTTT. Protein product: CASSPDPGGAGSPLHF.

The rearrangement links TRBV12-3 or TRBV12-4 to TRBJ1-2; D uncertain. Trimming took off 3 bases at V and 6 bases at J, with 11 bases between the two ends. The CDR3 is made up of 13 amino acids. Here the CDR3 reads CASSLRVLNGYTF. Here the CDR3 DNA reads TGTGCCAGCAGTTTGCGGGTATTGAATGGCTACACCTTC.

The rearrangement joins TRBV5-1 to TRBJ2-2, with 8 positions matching TRBD1. CDR3 length equals 17 residues. CDR1 SGHRS and CDR2 YFSETQ come from the germline V gene. V was pared by 0 bases and J by 5 bases, with 9 bases of the junction left unmatched. CDR3 in DNA: TGCGCCAGCAGCTTGGCCGTAACAGGGGGTCGGACCGGGGAGCTGTTTTTT. Translation gives CASSLAVTGGRTGELFF. Variable domain in full (rest from reference TRBV5-1 and TRBJ2-2): KAGVTQTPRYLIKTRGQQVTLSCSPISGHRSVSWYQQTPGQGLQFLFEYFSETQRNKGNFPGRFSGRQFSNSRSEMNVSTLELGDSALYLCASSLAVTGGRTGELFFGEGSRLTVL.

V usage is TRBV29-1 and J usage is TRBJ2-2; the match to TRBD1 covers 10 bases. The germline V gene encodes CDR1 SQVTM and CDR2 ANQGSEA. The length of the CDR3 is 15 residues. V dropped 4 bases and J dropped 6; count of bases not matched to a gene: 8. The CDR3 sequence is CSVATGTGDAGELFF. In DNA form, the CDR3 reads TGCAGCGTTGCGACTGGGACAGGGGATGCCGGGGAGCTGTTTTTT.